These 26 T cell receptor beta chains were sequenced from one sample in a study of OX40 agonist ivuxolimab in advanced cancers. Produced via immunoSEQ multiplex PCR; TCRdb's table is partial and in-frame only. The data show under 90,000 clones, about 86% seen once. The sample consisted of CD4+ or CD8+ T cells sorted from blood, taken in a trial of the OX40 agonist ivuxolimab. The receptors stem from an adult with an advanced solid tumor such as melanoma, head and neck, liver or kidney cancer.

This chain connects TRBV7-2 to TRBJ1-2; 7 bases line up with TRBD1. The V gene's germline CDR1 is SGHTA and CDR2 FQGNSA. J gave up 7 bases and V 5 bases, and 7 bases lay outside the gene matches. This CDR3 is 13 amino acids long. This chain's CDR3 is CASSTRDRRGYTF. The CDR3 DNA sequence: TGTGCCAGCAGCACGCGGGACAGACGTGGCTACACCTTC.

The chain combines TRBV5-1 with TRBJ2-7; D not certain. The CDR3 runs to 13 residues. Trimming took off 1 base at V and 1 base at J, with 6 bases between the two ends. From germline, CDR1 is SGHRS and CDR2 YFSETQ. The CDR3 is CASSLQDSYEQYF. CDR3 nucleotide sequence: TGCGCCAGCAGCTTGCAGGATTCCTACGAGCAGTACTTC. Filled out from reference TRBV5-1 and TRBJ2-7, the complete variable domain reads KAGVTQTPRYLIKTRGQQVTLSCSPISGHRSVSWYQQTPGQGLQFLFEYFSETQRNKGNFPGRFSGRQFSNSRSEMNVSTLELGDSALYLCASSLQDSYEQYFGPGTRLTVT.

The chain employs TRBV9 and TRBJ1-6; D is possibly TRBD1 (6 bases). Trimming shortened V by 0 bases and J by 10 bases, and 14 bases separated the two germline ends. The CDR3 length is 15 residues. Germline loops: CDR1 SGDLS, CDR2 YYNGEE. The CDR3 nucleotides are TGTGCCAGCAGCGTAGAAGAACAGGGAAGGTCACCCCTCCACTTT. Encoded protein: CASSVEEQGRSPLHF.

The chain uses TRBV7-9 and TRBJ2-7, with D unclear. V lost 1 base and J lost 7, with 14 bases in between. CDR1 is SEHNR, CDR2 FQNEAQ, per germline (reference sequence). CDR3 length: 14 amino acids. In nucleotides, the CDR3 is TGTGCCAGCAGCTTAGACAGAGCTTCCGGGGAGCAGTACTTC. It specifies CASSLDRASGEQYF.

DNA of the CDR3: TGCGCCAGCAGCCAAGGACAGGGTAATGAAAAACTGTTTTTT. Its protein is CASSQGQGNEKLFF. The chain links TRBV4-3 to TRBJ1-4; 7 bases fit TRBD1. Germline lookup yields CDR1 LGHNA and CDR2 YSLEER. The CDR3 runs 14 residues. V was clipped by 1 base and J by 4 bases; unmatched bases: 0.

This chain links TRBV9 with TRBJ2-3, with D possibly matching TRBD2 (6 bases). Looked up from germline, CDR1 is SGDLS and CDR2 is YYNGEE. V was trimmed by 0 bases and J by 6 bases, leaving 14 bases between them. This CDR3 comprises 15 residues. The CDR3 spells CASSVGDAGGDTQYF. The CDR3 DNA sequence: TGTGCCAGCAGCGTAGGGGACGCAGGAGGGGATACGCAGTATTTT.

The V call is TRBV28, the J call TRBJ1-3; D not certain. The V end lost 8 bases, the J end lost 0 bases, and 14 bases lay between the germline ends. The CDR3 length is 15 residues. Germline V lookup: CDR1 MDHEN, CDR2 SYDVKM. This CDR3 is CASVPPANSGNTIYF. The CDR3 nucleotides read TGTGCCAGCGTCCCTCCCGCAAACTCTGGAAACACCATATATTTT. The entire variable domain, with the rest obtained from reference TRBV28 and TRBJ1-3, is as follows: DVKVTQSSRYLVKRTGEKVFLECVQDMDHENMFWYRQDPGLGLRLIYFSYDVKMKEKGDIPEGYSVSREKKERFSLILESASTNQTSMYLCASVPPANSGNTIYFGEGSWLTVV.

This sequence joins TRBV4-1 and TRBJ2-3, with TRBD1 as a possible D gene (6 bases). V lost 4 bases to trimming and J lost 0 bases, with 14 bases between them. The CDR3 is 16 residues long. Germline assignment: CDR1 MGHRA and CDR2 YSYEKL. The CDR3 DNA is TGCGCCAGCAGCCGAAACAGGGACCTTAGCACAGATACGCAGTATTTT. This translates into CASSRNRDLSTDTQYF.

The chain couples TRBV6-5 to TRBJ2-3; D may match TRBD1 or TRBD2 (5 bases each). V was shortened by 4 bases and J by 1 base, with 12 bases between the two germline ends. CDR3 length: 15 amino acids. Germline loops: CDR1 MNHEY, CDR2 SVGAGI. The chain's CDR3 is CASSSPGGGTDTQYF. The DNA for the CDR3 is TGTGCCAGCAGTTCCCCTGGGGGAGGCACAGATACGCAGTATTTT.

CDR3 residues: CASSQVAGANTDTQYF. CDR3 nucleotides: TGTGCCAGCAGCCAAGTAGCGGGGGCCAACACAGATACGCAGTATTTT. The rearrangement uses TRBV14 and TRBJ2-3; TRBD2 matches 9 bases. Per germline, CDR1 SGHDN and CDR2 FVKESK. Losses at the gene ends were 1 base for V and 2 bases for J; bases not matched to a gene: 4. This CDR3 is built from 16 residues.

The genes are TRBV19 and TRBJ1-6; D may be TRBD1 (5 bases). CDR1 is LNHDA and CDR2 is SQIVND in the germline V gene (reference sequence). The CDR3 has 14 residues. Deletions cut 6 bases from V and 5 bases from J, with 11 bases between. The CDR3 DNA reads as TGTGCCAGTAGCTCGGGGCTAGATAATTCACCCCTCCACTTT. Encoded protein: CASSSGLDNSPLHF.

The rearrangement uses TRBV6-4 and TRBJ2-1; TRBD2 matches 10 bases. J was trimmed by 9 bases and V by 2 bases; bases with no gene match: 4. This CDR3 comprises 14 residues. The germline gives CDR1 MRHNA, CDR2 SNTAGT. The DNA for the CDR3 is TGTGCCAGCAGTGACCGAGCGGGAGGGGGTGAGCAGTTCTTC. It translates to CASSDRAGGGEQFF.

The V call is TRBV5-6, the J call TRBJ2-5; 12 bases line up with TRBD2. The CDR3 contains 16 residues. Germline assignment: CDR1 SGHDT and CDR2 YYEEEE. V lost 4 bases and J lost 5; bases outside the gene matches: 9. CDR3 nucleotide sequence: TGTGCCAGCAGCCCAGGACTAGCGGGGTGGAGGGAGACCCAGTACTTC. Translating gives CASSPGLAGWRETQYF. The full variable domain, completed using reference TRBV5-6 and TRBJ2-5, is DAGVTQSPTHLIKTRGQQVTLRCSPKSGHDTVSWYQQALGQGPQFIFQYYEEEERQRGNFPDRFSGHQFPNYSSELNVNALLLGDSALYLCASSPGLAGWRETQYFGPGTRLLVL.

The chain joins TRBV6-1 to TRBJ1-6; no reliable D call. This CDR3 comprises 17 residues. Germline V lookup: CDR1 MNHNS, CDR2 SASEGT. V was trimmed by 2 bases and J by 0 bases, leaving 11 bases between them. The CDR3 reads CASSERIWSSYNSPLHF. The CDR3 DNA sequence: TGTGCCAGCAGTGAAAGGATCTGGAGCTCCTATAATTCACCCCTCCACTTT.

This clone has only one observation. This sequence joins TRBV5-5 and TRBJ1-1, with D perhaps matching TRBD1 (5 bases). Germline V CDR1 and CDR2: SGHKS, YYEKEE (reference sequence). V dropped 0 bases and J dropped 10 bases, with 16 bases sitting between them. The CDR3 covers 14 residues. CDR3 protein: CASSLEWGGGAAFF. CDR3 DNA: TGTGCCAGCAGCTTGGAATGGGGAGGAGGGGCAGCTTTCTTT.

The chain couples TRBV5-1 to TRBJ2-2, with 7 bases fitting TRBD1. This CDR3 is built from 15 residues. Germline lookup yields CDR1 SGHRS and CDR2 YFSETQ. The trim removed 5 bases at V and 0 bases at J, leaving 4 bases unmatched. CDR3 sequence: CASSRGTANTGELFF. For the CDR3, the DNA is TGCGCCAGCAGTCGAGGGACAGCGAACACCGGGGAGCTGTTTTTT.

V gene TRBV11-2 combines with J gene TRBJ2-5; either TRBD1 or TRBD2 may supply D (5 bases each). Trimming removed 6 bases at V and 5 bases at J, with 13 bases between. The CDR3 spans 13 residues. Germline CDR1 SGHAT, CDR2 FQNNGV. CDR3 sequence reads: CASRGTYGETQYF. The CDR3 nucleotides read TGTGCCAGCAGAGGGACGTATGGGGAGACCCAGTACTTC. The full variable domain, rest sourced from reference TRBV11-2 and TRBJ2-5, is EAGVAQSPRYKIIEKRQSVAFWCNPISGHATLYWYQQILGQGPKLLIQFQNNGVVDDSQLPKDRFSAERLKGVDSTLKIQPAKLEDSAVYLCASRGTYGETQYFGPGTRLLVL.

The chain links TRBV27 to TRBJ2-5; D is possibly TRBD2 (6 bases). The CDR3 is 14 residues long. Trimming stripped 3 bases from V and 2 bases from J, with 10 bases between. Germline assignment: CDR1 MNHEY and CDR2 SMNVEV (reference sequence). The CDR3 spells CASSFSGAQETQYF. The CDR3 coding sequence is TGTGCCAGCAGTTTTAGCGGAGCACAAGAGACCCAGTACTTC.

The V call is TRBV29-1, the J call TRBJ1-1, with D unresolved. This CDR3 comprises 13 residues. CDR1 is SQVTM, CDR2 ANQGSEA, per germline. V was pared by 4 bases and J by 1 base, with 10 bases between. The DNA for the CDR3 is TGCAGCGTTGGTTTTCCCGAGAACACTGAAGCTTTCTTT. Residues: CSVGFPENTEAFF.

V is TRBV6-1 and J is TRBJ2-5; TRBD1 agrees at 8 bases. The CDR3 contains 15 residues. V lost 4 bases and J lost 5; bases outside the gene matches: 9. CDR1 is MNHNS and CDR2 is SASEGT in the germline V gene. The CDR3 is CASSGDRPRVETQYF. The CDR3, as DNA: TGTGCCAGCAGTGGGGACAGGCCGCGGGTCGAGACCCAGTACTTC.

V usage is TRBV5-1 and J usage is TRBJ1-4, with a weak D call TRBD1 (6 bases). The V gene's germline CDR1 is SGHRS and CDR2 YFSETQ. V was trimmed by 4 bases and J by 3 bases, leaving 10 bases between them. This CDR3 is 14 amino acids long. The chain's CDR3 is CASSLQGANEKLFF. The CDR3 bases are TGCGCCAGCAGCCTACAGGGAGCTAATGAAAAACTGTTTTTT.

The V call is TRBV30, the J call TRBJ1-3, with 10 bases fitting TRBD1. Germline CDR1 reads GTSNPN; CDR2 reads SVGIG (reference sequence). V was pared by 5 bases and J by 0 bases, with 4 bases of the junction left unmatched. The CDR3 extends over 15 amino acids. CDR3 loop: CAWGTGASSGNTIYF. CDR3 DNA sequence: TGTGCCTGGGGGACAGGGGCTTCCTCTGGAAACACCATATATTTT.

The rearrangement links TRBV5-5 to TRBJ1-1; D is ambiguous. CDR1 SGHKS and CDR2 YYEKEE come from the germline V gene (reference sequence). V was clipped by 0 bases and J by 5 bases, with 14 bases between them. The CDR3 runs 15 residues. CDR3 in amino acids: CASSLESWGGTEAFF. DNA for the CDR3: TGTGCCAGCAGCTTGGAATCGTGGGGAGGGACTGAAGCTTTCTTT.

The CDR3 region has the DNA TGCGCCAGCAGCCCGTACAGGGAAGGGGAAAAACTGTTTTTT. Its protein product is CASSPYREGEKLFF. The genes are TRBV4-1 and TRBJ1-4; TRBD1 might be the D (6 bases). The CDR3 is made up of 14 amino acids. CDR1 is MGHRA, CDR2 YSYEKL, per germline. V lost 4 bases, J lost 8 bases, and 14 bases lay in between.

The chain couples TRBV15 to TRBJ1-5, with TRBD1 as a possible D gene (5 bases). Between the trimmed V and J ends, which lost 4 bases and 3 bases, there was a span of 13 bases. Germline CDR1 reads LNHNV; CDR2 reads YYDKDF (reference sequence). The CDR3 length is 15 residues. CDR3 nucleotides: TGTGCCACCAGCAAAGGGGACGGCAACAATCAGCCCCAGCATTTT. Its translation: CATSKGDGNNQPQHF.

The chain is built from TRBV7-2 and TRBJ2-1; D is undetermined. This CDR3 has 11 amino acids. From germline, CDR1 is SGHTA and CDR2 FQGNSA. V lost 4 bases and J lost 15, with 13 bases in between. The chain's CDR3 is CASSYAGPPFF. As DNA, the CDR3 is TGTGCCAGCAGCTACGCCGGCCCCCCGTTCTTC. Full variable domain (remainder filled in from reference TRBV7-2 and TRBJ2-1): GAGVSQSPSNKVTEKGKDVELRCDPISGHTALYWYRQSLGQGLEFLIYFQGNSAPDKSGLPSDRFSAERTGGSVSTLTIQRTQQEDSAVYLCASSYAGPPFFGPGTRLTVL.